Following are 7 T cell receptor beta chains from one sample sequenced in a study of OX40 agonist ivuxolimab in advanced cancers. Library preparation used the immunoSEQ multiplex PCR assay. TCRdb re-hosts the immuneACCESS table, in-frame sequences only. Its copies lack some clones; in the studies checked, an unresolved V gene accounts for under half of them, and the cause for the rest is not known. For this sample the table gives roughly 48,000 clones, of which approximately 80% were detected only once. Approximately 2% of the sample rests with the top ten. The sequences come from CD4+ or CD8+ T cells sorted from blood, collected in a trial of the OX40 agonist ivuxolimab. The receptors here all came from an adult with an advanced solid tumor such as melanoma, head and neck, liver or kidney cancer.

The V and J genes are TRBV15 and TRBJ1-2, with TRBD1 matching over 9 bases. The CDR3 contains 16 residues. Germline CDR1 reads LNHNV; CDR2 reads YYDKDF (reference sequence). V lost 0 bases, J lost 4 bases, and 6 bases stayed unmatched. The CDR3 region has the DNA TGTGCCACCAGCAGAGATGGGACAGGGTCAGGCTATGGCTACACCTTC. As protein: CATSRDGTGSGYGYTF.

About this clone: The missing conserved phenylalanine or tryptophan at the end of this CDR3 makes a read error likely. The DNA is left out, because the CDR3 cannot be placed on it with certainty; the CDR3 is given as TCRdb lists it. This chain links TRBV5-1 with TRBJ2-7; the D call in the table, TRBD1, was not verified against the DNA. CDR1 and CDR2 (germline): SGHRS, YFSETQ. Termini included, the CDR3 measures 12 amino acids. The CDR3 reads CASSLRQGPSGL.

In this sample, this clone turned up a few times. The chain links TRBV7-3 to TRBJ1-1; 9 bases line up with TRBD1. J gave up 4 bases and V 4 bases, and 4 bases lay outside the gene matches. Per germline, CDR1 SGHTA and CDR2 FQGTGA. The CDR3 loop spans 14 amino acids. The CDR3: CASSSGQGITEAFF. DNA of the CDR3: TGTGCCAGCAGCTCTGGACAGGGGATCACTGAAGCTTTCTTT.

This clone has a single count. The chain joins TRBV7-9 to TRBJ2-5, with 10 positions matching TRBD2. Germline CDR1 is SEHNR and CDR2 is FQNEAQ (reference sequence). The CDR3 has 13 amino acids. Trimming took 5 bases from V and 4 from J; bases not matched to a gene: 1. The CDR3 here is CASSRTSGETQYF. For the CDR3, the DNA is TGTGCCAGCAGCCGGACTAGCGGAGAGACCCAGTACTTC.

J is TRBJ2-2 and V is TRBV6-6; D unclear. Trimming took 5 bases from V and 1 from J, leaving 11 bases between them. Per germline, CDR1 MNHNY and CDR2 SVGAGI (reference sequence). This CDR3 comprises 15 residues. The DNA for the CDR3 is TGTGCCAGCAGTAAGACACATTTGAACACCGGGGAGCTGTTTTTT. This sequence encodes CASSKTHLNTGELFF.

The chain recombines TRBV11-2 with TRBJ2-2, with D perhaps TRBD1 (5 bases). Deletions cut 4 bases from V and 4 bases from J, with 19 bases between. The CDR3 length is 17 residues. CDR1 and CDR2 (germline): SGHAT, FQNNGV. Here the CDR3 reads CASSSPGPRASTGELFF. The CDR3 DNA reads as TGTGCCAGCAGCTCCCCAGGGCCCAGGGCCAGCACCGGGGAGCTGTTTTTT.

This clone was detected only once. The V and J genes are TRBV7-2 and TRBJ1-1, with D possibly matching TRBD1 (5 bases). This CDR3 has 14 residues. Trimming removed 0 bases from V and 3 bases from J, with 8 bases in between. The V gene's germline CDR1 is SGHTA and CDR2 FQGNSA. The CDR3 protein is CASSLAGVHTEAFF. Here the CDR3 DNA reads TGTGCCAGCAGCTTAGCAGGGGTGCACACTGAAGCTTTCTTT.